Following are 10 T cell receptor beta chains from one sample sequenced in a study of identical twins. Via MiXCR, TCRdb re-called the 5' RACE reads, giving one row per CDR3 protein. Of 200,000 to 300,000 distinct CDR3 sequences listed, under 12% are singletons. The sequencing sample was made of memory T cells sorted from blood. The receptors stem from a middle-aged man in good health.

This clonotype was detected many times. The chain combines TRBV7-2 with TRBJ2-5, with D perhaps matching TRBD1 (6 bases). The CDR3 length is 16 residues. V lost 6 bases and J 1 base, leaving 18 bases between the germline ends. CDR1 and CDR2 from the germline V gene are SGHTA and FQGNSA. The chain's CDR3 is CASRGGQSKVQETQYF. The CDR3 DNA reads as TGTGCCAGCAGGGGCGGACAGTCCAAGGTCCAAGAGACCCAGTACTTC.

This clonotype has more than one count but fewer than ten. The chain uses TRBV5-1 and TRBJ1-1; perhaps TRBD1 as D (5 bases). The length of the CDR3 is 15 residues. V was clipped by 0 bases and J by 0 bases, with 9 bases between them. Germline CDR1 and CDR2: SGHRS and YFSETQ. The CDR3 DNA sequence: TGCGCCAGCAGCTTGGCCGGGGCAATGAACACTGAAGCTTTCTTT. Translating it yields CASSLAGAMNTEAFF.

This clonotype was seen only a few times. The chain carries TRBV5-4 and TRBJ1-2; 10 bases are a match to TRBD1. The CDR3 consists of 13 residues. In germline, CDR1 is SGHNT, CDR2 YYREEE (reference sequence). The V segment lost 6 bases and the J segment 5 bases; nucleotides outside the gene matches: 4. CDR3 bases: TGTGCCAGCACCGGGACAGGGGTTTATGGCTACACCTTC. As protein: CASTGTGVYGYTF.

This clonotype was recorded many times. V and J are TRBV5-1 and TRBJ1-6; TRBD1 matches 9 bases. The germline V gene encodes CDR1 SGHRS and CDR2 YFSETQ. The J segment lost 6 bases and the V segment lost 4 bases, leaving 8 bases of the junction unmatched. CDR3 length: 16 amino acids. DNA for the CDR3: TGCGCCAGCAGCCCTCGGGGGGACAGGGCTAATTCACCCCTCCACTTT. Translating gives CASSPRGDRANSPLHF.

This clonotype was picked up many times. The rearrangement links TRBV15 to TRBJ2-7, with 9 bases identical to TRBD1. CDR3 length: 14 residues. J was trimmed by 6 bases and V by 1 base; bases with no gene match: 4. In germline, CDR1 is LNHNV, CDR2 YYDKDF (reference sequence). The CDR3 coding sequence is TGTGCCACCAGCAGAGCCCGGGACAGGGTCGAGCAGTACTTC. It translates to CATSRARDRVEQYF.

This clonotype was detected a few times. The gene calls are TRBV20-1 and TRBJ2-7; no definite D call. Germline V gene data show CDR1 as DFQATT and CDR2 as SNEGSKA (reference sequence). V lost 6 bases to trimming and J lost 2 bases, with 11 bases between them. CDR3 length equals 12 residues. CDR3 DNA sequence: TGCAGTGCGCCGGATCTGACCTACGAGCAGTACTTC. It specifies CSAPDLTYEQYF.

This clonotype was seen at least ten times. The CDR3 bases are TGTGCCAGCAGTTTAGGGCAGAACACCGGGGAGCTGTTTTTT. This translates into CASSLGQNTGELFF. This chain uses TRBV12-3 or TRBV12-4 with TRBJ2-2; D is undetermined. Trimming stripped 1 base from V and 1 base from J, with 4 bases between. This CDR3 has 14 amino acids.

The gene calls are TRBV18 and TRBJ1-1; TRBD1 might be the D (5 bases). The CDR3 sequence is 17 residues long. Germline loops: CDR1 KGHSH, CDR2 LQKENI. Trimming removed 3 bases from V and 7 bases from J, with 24 bases in between. The CDR3 DNA follows: TGTGCCAGCTCACCCTTCAACAGGAGAGGCCTGGGATTTGAAGCTTTCTTT. Its protein product is CASSPFNRRGLGFEAFF.

This clonotype was found many times. This chain links TRBV4-2 with TRBJ2-1, with 10 bases lining up with TRBD2. The length of the CDR3 is 16 residues. J gave up 5 bases and V 1 base, and 5 bases lay outside the gene matches. CDR1 and CDR2 (germline): LGHNA, YNFKEQ. CDR3 loop: CASSQAGTSANNEQFF. CDR3 nucleotides: TGTGCCAGCAGCCAAGCCGGGACTAGCGCCAACAATGAGCAGTTCTTC.

This clonotype was seen a few times. The chain employs TRBV20-1 and TRBJ2-7; D is perhaps TRBD2 (6 bases). The CDR3 covers 12 residues. The V gene lost 6 bases and the J gene lost 1 base, with 10 bases spanning the gap. The germline V gene has CDR1 DFQATT and CDR2 SNEGSKA (reference sequence). CDR3 in DNA: TGCAGTGCACCCGGACTATCCTACGAGCAGTACTTC. It specifies CSAPGLSYEQYF.